Following are 27 T cell receptor beta chains from one sample sequenced in a study of OX40 agonist ivuxolimab in advanced cancers. The method was immunoSEQ multiplex PCR; TCRdb's version includes in-frame clones alone and lacks a portion of them. The data hold about 81,000 clones, with about 81% observed a single time. Sequencing was performed on CD4+ or CD8+ T cells sorted from blood, taken in a trial of the OX40 agonist ivuxolimab. The source is an adult with an advanced solid tumor such as melanoma, head and neck, liver or kidney cancer.

The chain uses TRBV28 and TRBJ2-4; D possibly corresponds to TRBD1 (5 bases). The germline gives CDR1 MDHEN, CDR2 SYDVKM. The CDR3 contains 14 residues. The V end was cut by 8 bases, the J end by 4 bases, with 15 bases between. The chain's CDR3 is CASATQGGKNIQYF. CDR3 nucleotides: TGTGCCAGCGCTACCCAGGGCGGAAAAAACATTCAGTACTTC.

This sequence joins TRBV7-3 and TRBJ2-1; D gene unclear. In germline, CDR1 is SGHTA, CDR2 FQGTGA. CDR3 length: 17 amino acids. Trimming stripped 2 bases from V and 5 bases from J, with 19 bases between. The CDR3 DNA sequence: TGTGCCAGCAGCTTACTTTCGGCTAGTTTGAGACACAATGAGCAGTTCTTC. It yields the protein CASSLLSASLRHNEQFF. The full variable domain, rest sourced from reference TRBV7-3 and TRBJ2-1, is GAGVSQTPSNKVTEKGKYVELRCDPISGHTALYWYRQSLGQGPEFLIYFQGTGAADDSGLPNDRFFAVRPEGSVSTLKIQRTERGDSAVYLCASSLLSASLRHNEQFFGPGTRLTVL.

This clone was counted a single time. The chain joins TRBV5-1 to TRBJ2-3; 16 nucleotides match TRBD2. V lost 4 bases, J lost 1 base, and 3 bases stayed unmatched. This CDR3 has 17 residues. Germline V gives CDR1 SGHRS, CDR2 YFSETQ. The CDR3 DNA is TGCGCCAGCAGCCCGGGACTAGCGGGGGGGCGCACAGATACGCAGTATTTT. It is translated as CASSPGLAGGRTDTQYF.

The chain couples TRBV5-1 to TRBJ2-2; no clear D gene. Deletions cut 0 bases from V and 1 base from J, with 7 bases between. This CDR3 has 15 residues. Per the germline V gene, CDR1 is SGHRS and CDR2 is YFSETQ. Here the CDR3 DNA reads TGCGCCAGCAGCTTGGACGGCAGGAACACCGGGGAGCTGTTTTTT. It translates to CASSLDGRNTGELFF.

The J gene is TRBJ2-5, the V gene TRBV7-9; D ambiguous. V gave up 8 bases and J gave up 4 bases, with 20 bases separating them. Looked up from germline, CDR1 is SEHNR and CDR2 is FQNEAQ (reference sequence). The CDR3 spans 15 residues. CDR3 sequence reads: CASCSFPPPGETQYF. DNA for the CDR3: TGTGCCAGCTGCTCATTCCCCCCCCCGGGAGAGACCCAGTACTTC. The whole variable domain, remainder taken from reference TRBV7-9 and TRBJ2-5, is DTGVSQNPRHKITKRGQNVTFRCDPISEHNRLYWYRQTLGQGPEFLTYFQNEAQLEKSRLLSDRFSAERPKGSFSTLEIQRTEQGDSAMYLCASCSFPPPGETQYFGPGTRLLVL.

The chain employs TRBV28 and TRBJ1-4; no reliable D call. The CDR3 consists of 12 residues. V lost 9 bases, J lost 7 bases, and 12 bases lay in between. Germline V gene data show CDR1 as MDHEN and CDR2 as SYDVKM. The CDR3 reads CASLPVGEKLFF. Written as DNA, the CDR3 is TGTGCCAGTTTGCCGGTGGGTGAAAAACTGTTTTTT.

The J gene is TRBJ2-7, the V gene TRBV7-2; 7 bases align to TRBD1. V shed 4 bases and J 3 bases; nucleotides not matched to a gene: 3. Germline V gene data show CDR1 as SGHTA and CDR2 as FQGNSA. This CDR3 is 13 amino acids long. The CDR3 nucleotides are TGTGCCAGCAGCTGGGACAGTAACTACGAGCAGTACGTC. Translation gives CASSWDSNYEQYV.

V is TRBV11-2 and J is TRBJ2-5; either TRBD1 or TRBD2 may supply D (6 bases each). Germline V CDR1 and CDR2: SGHAT, FQNNGV. The CDR3 contains 14 residues. The V gene lost 5 bases and the J gene lost 4 bases, with 14 bases spanning the gap. The CDR3 bases are TGTGCCAGCAGCCGCGCGGGACAAAGAGAGACCCAGTACTTC. Encoded protein: CASSRAGQRETQYF.

The sample holds one count of this clone. In nucleotides, the CDR3 is TGTGCCAGCAGTCCAGGACAGGGTTTTTTAGGAAACACCATATATTTT. Amino acid sequence: CASSPGQGFLGNTIYF. The chain carries TRBV7-3 and TRBJ1-3; TRBD1 matches at 8 bases. The trim removed 6 bases at V and 4 bases at J, leaving 11 bases unmatched. CDR3 length: 16 residues. CDR1 and CDR2 from the germline V gene are SGHTA and FQGTGA.

The V and J genes are TRBV7-2 and TRBJ2-7; no clear D gene. The CDR3 length is 12 residues. V lost 5 bases, J lost 4 bases, and 9 bases lay in between. CDR1 and CDR2 from the germline V gene are SGHTA and FQGNSA. CDR3 protein: CASSVYGYEQYF. As DNA, the CDR3 is TGTGCCAGCAGCGTATACGGATACGAGCAGTACTTC.

The chain is built from TRBV4-1 and TRBJ2-3; 14 bases line up with TRBD2. Germline V gene lookup returns CDR1 MGHRA and CDR2 YSYEKL. After removal of 4 bases from V and 2 bases from J, the junction contained 2 bases not matched to a gene. The CDR3 has 16 residues. The CDR3 here is CASSRLAGGSTDTQYF. The CDR3 DNA reads as TGCGCCAGCAGCCGACTAGCGGGGGGGTCCACAGATACGCAGTATTTT.

This clone was seen more than once but under ten times. V and J are TRBV10-3 and TRBJ1-6, with unresolved D. The V gene's germline CDR1 is ENHRY and CDR2 SYGVKD. V shed 8 bases and J shed 9 bases, with 11 bases lying between them. There are 12 residues in the CDR3. The CDR3 region is CAISEAVSPLHF. The CDR3 coding sequence is TGTGCCATCTCGGAGGCAGTTTCACCCCTCCACTTT.

This clone was counted only a few times. The chain links TRBV25-1 to TRBJ2-2; D remains ambiguous. The germline V gene has CDR1 MGHDK and CDR2 SYGVNS. V lost 4 bases to trimming and J lost 7 bases, with 10 bases between them. The CDR3 is 13 amino acids. CDR3 amino acids: CASSVRAVGELFF. CDR3 DNA sequence: TGTGCCAGCAGTGTTCGGGCGGTCGGGGAGCTGTTTTTT.

V gene TRBV19 combines with J gene TRBJ2-5; the D gene is possibly TRBD2 (6 bases). The end of the DNA fits TRBJ2-7 better, so the J call may be wrong. CDR3 length: 14 residues. Looked up from germline, CDR1 is LNHDA and CDR2 is SQIVND (reference sequence). CDR3 sequence (DNA): TGTGCCAGTAGTATCAGGGCGGGGAGCGACGAGCAGTACTTC. This encodes CASSIRAGSDEQYF.

The V gene is TRBV5-6, the J gene TRBJ2-1; D is possibly TRBD2 (5 bases). This CDR3 is 15 amino acids long. V was pared by 1 base and J by 1 base, with 9 bases between. Per the germline V gene, CDR1 is SGHDT and CDR2 is YYEEEE. CDR3 nucleotide sequence: TGTGCCAGCAGCTTGATGAGGGTTTCCTACAATGAGCAGTTCTTC. It yields the protein CASSLMRVSYNEQFF.

This clone was seen a handful of times. This chain links TRBV16 with TRBJ2-2; 11 bases fit TRBD2. Germline loops: CDR1 KGHSY, CDR2 FQNENV. This CDR3 has 17 amino acids. V was pared by 0 bases and J by 8 bases, with 8 bases of the junction left unmatched. CDR3 in DNA: TGTGCCAGCAGCCAATCGGAACTAGCGGGAGTCGAGGGGGAGCTGTTTTTT. Translating it yields CASSQSELAGVEGELFF. The full variable domain, with the rest looked up from reference TRBV16 and TRBJ2-2, is GEEVAQTPKHLVRGEGQKAKLYCAPIKGHSYVFWYQQVLKNEFKFLISFQNENVFDETGMPKERFSAKCLPNSPCSLEIQATKLEDSAVYFCASSQSELAGVEGELFFGEGSRLTVL.

CDR3 in amino acids: CASSYSVTGTGELFF. CDR3 in DNA: TGTGCCAGCAGTTACTCTGTTACGGGAACCGGGGAGCTGTTTTTT. The J gene is TRBJ2-2, the V gene TRBV6-5; weak D call: TRBD2 (5 bases). Germline values: CDR1 MNHEY, CDR2 SVGAGI. V lost 0 bases, J lost 5 bases, and 10 bases lay in between. The CDR3 sequence is 15 residues long.

The rearrangement links TRBV7-9 to TRBJ2-1, with D unresolved. Germline V gene lookup returns CDR1 SEHNR and CDR2 FQNEAQ (reference sequence). The CDR3 runs 16 residues. The ends were cut back, 3 bases at V and 0 bases at J, with 12 bases in the middle. The CDR3 reads CASSFNQLSSYNEQFF. In DNA, the CDR3 is TGTGCCAGCAGCTTTAATCAGTTGAGCTCCTACAATGAGCAGTTCTTC.

The gene calls are TRBV18 and TRBJ2-5; possible D gene TRBD1, 6 bases. The V gene's germline CDR1 is KGHSH and CDR2 LQKENI. This CDR3 is built from 13 residues. V shed 2 bases and J shed 5 bases, with 9 bases lying between them. Written as DNA, the CDR3 is TGTGCCAGCTCACCAAGGGGGACGGAGACCCAGTACTTC. It is translated as CASSPRGTETQYF.

The V gene is TRBV9, the J gene TRBJ2-3; 7 bases agree with TRBD2. This CDR3 is 13 amino acids long. From germline, CDR1 is SGDLS and CDR2 YYNGEE. V trimming: 3 bases; J trimming: 5 bases; junction bases outside the gene matches: 3. The CDR3 loop is CASSGRGGDTQYF. Written as DNA, the CDR3 is TGTGCCAGCAGCGGGCGCGGGGGAGATACGCAGTATTTT.

This rearrangement joins TRBV13 to TRBJ2-2; perhaps TRBD1 as D (5 bases). This CDR3 is built from 15 residues. From germline, CDR1 is PRHDT and CDR2 FYEKMQ (reference sequence). Deletions cut 5 bases from V and 5 bases from J, with 15 bases between. CDR3 amino acids: CASSPRMGRTGELFF. CDR3 DNA: TGTGCCAGCAGCCCAAGGATGGGGCGGACCGGGGAGCTGTTTTTT.

The chain joins TRBV9 to TRBJ2-5; the D gene is possibly TRBD1 (6 bases). This CDR3 has 15 residues. Trimming took off 3 bases at V and 5 bases at J, with 17 bases between the two ends. The germline CDR1 and CDR2 sequences are SGDLS and YYNGEE. CDR3 bases: TGTGCCAGCAGCGCCATCCGGTTAACAGGGGAGACCCAGTACTTC. It codes for CASSAIRLTGETQYF.

V gene TRBV7-6 combines with J gene TRBJ2-1, with 15 bases lining up with TRBD2. V shed 1 base and J 8 bases; nucleotides not matched to a gene: 6. The CDR3 sequence is 17 residues long. Germline CDR1 and CDR2: SGHVS and FNYEAQ. The CDR3 DNA follows: TGTGCCAGCAGCTTAGGGACTAGCGGGAGGGCCGAAGATGAGCAGTTCTTC. This codes for CASSLGTSGRAEDEQFF. Using reference TRBV7-6 and TRBJ2-1 for the parts outside the CDR3, the full variable domain is GAGVSQSPRYKVTKRGQDVALRCDPISGHVSLYWYRQALGQGPEFLTYFNYEAQQDKSGLPNDRFSAERPEGSISTLTIQRTEQRDSAMYRCASSLGTSGRAEDEQFFGPGTRLTVL.

This clone was detected only once. The rearrangement joins TRBV5-4 to TRBJ2-2, with TRBD2 identical over 7 bases. This CDR3 region has 16 residues. CDR1 SGHNT and CDR2 YYREEE come from the germline V gene (reference sequence). V dropped 1 base and J dropped 6; count of bases not matched to a gene: 9. CDR3 amino acids: CASSLSHGRLAGELFF. The CDR3 DNA is TGTGCCAGCAGCTTGAGTCACGGGAGGCTGGCCGGGGAGCTGTTTTTT.

This clone turned up a few times. This sequence joins TRBV12-1 and TRBJ1-2. TRBV12-1 corresponds to a pseudogene. The CDR3 is 15 residues long. CDR3 sequence reads: CASNLKDPRDYGYTF. The CDR3 DNA sequence: TGTGCCAGCAACTTGAAAGACCCACGGGACTATGGCTACACCTTC.

This chain connects TRBV5-1 to TRBJ1-1, with D maybe TRBD1 (6 bases). V gave up 0 bases and J gave up 7 bases, with 16 bases separating them. CDR1 and CDR2 (germline): SGHRS, YFSETQ. This CDR3 has 15 residues. CDR3 amino acids: CASSLATGIRIEAFF. The CDR3 DNA follows: TGCGCCAGCAGCTTGGCCACAGGGATTCGCATTGAAGCTTTCTTT.

The V call is TRBV2, the J call TRBJ1-1; a weak D match, TRBD1 (5 bases). Trimming pared 2 bases from V and 2 bases from J, leaving 12 bases between. The CDR3 is 15 residues long. Germline V gene sequence: CDR1 SNHLY, CDR2 FYNNEI. CDR3 bases: TGTGCCAGCAGTGAACAGGGCAGGCTTAACACTGAAGCTTTCTTT. It specifies CASSEQGRLNTEAFF.